This T cell receptor beta chain was identified in a study of T cells after yellow fever vaccination. Comments on this clonotype: The antigen remains undetermined.

The trim removed 6 bases at V and 1 base at J, leaving 2 bases unmatched. The CDR3 covers 14 residues. Study-wide results and caveats: Clonotypes appearing in both CD4 and CD8 compartments existed, and their share was small. Though it reached lower strength, the secondary response hit its peak faster, day 5 versus 15.

MiXCR, run by TCRdb on the 5' RACE reads, gives a single entry per CDR3 protein. The table records about 160,000 distinct CDR3 sequences, approximately 9.9% of them present only once. This chain uses TRBV23-1 with TRBJ2-2; 7 nucleotides align to TRBD1. TRBV23-1 is sorted into the ORF group, with uncertain function. The receptor was isolated from a man aged 18-30 years who received the YFV17D yellow fever vaccine. This specimen was CD8+ T cells sorted from PBMCs, taken 45 days after the yellow fever booster vaccination. Here the CDR3 DNA reads TGCGCCAGCAGGAACAGGGGGAACACCGGGGAGCTGTTTTTT. The encoded protein is CASRNRGNTGELFF.